The T cell receptor (beta chain) described here comes from a study of shared clonotypes between healthy human individuals. Overall study findings and caveats: The genetic and exposure-history diversity represented was limited by few donors.

Germline CDR1 reads SQVTM; CDR2 reads ANQGSEA. This CDR3 region has 15 residues. The V end lost 1 base, the J end lost 1 base, and 12 bases lay between the germline ends. Each donor was a Caucasian adult residing in Nashville, Tennessee. Unsorted samples drew genomic DNA from some 82 million PBMCs. At the deep level, the assay was run. Clones were read by immunoSEQ multiplex PCR, and TCRdb kept only the in-frame ones, dropping some. Found here are about 520,000 clones, around 80% of them singletons; the top ten hold about 12%. This clone was counted a single time. Its antigen is not known. This receptor was obtained from a woman between 35 and 50 years old in good health. Some clones in this sample may be carry-over from other donors' samples. The chain combines TRBV29-1 with TRBJ2-3; no definite D call. Sequenced: PBMCs. The CDR3 protein is CSVEGGGSRTDTQYF. The CDR3 DNA is TGCAGCGTTGAAGGGGGTGGGTCTCGCACAGATACGCAGTATTTT.